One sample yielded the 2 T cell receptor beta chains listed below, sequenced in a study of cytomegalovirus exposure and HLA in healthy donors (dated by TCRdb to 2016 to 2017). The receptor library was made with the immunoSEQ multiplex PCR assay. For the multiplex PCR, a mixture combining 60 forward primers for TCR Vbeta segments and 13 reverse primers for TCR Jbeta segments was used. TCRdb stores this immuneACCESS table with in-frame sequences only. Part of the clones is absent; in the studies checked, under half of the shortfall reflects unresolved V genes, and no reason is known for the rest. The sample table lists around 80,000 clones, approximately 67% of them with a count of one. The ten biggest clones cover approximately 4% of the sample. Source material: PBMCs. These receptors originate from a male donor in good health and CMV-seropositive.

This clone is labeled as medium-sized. CDR3 in amino acids: CASSSGQGASDEQYF. As DNA, the CDR3 is TGTGCCAGCAGTTCAGGACAGGGGGCGTCGGACGAGCAGTACTTC. The chain links TRBV7-9 to TRBJ2-7; 11 positions match TRBD1. J was trimmed by 5 bases and V by 6 bases; bases with no gene match: 9. This CDR3 region has 15 residues. Germline values: CDR1 SEHNR, CDR2 FQNEAQ (reference sequence). The full variable domain, in which reference TRBV7-9 and TRBJ2-7 provide the parts outside the CDR3, is DTGVSQNPRHKITKRGQNVTFRCDPISEHNRLYWYRQTLGQGPEFLTYFQNEAQLEKSRLLSDRFSAERPKGSFSTLEIQRTEQGDSAMYLCASSSGQGASDEQYFGPGTRLTVT.

CDR3 amino acids: CASSDRGGQPQHF. In nucleotides, the CDR3 is TGTGCCAGCAGTGACAGGGGAGGGCAGCCCCAGCATTTT. The V and J genes are TRBV6-4 and TRBJ1-5; maybe TRBD1 (5 bases). Germline lookup yields CDR1 MRHNA and CDR2 SNTAGT. Between the trimmed V and J ends, which lost 2 bases and 7 bases, there was a span of 9 bases. There are 13 residues in the CDR3.